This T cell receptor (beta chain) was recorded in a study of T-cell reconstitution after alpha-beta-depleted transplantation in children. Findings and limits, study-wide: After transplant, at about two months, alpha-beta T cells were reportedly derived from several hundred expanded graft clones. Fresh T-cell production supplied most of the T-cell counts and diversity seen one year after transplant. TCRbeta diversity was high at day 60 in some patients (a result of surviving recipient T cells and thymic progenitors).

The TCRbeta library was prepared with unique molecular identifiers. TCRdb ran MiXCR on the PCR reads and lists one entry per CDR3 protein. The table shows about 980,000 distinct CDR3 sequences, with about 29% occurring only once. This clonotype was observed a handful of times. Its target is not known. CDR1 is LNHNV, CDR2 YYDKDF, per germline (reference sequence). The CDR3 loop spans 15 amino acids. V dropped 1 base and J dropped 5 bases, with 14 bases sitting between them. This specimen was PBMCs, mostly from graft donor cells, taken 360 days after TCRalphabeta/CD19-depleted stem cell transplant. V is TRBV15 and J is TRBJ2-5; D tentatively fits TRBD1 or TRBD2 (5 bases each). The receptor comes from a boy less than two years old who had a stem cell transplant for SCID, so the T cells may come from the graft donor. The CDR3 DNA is TGTGCCACCAGCAGAGGAGACAGCGGTTGGGAGACCCAGTACTTC. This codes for CATSRGDSGWETQYF.